The T cell receptor beta chain under discussion was sequenced for a study of vaccination effects on CD4 cells after COVID-19. The assay was immunoSEQ multiplex PCR, and TCRdb's table has in-frame clones only and misses some. The table records about 25,000 clones, approximately 80% of them present only once. Antigen-specific CD4+ T cell clonotypes were called by their expansion after viral peptide-pool culture in ViraFEST. Subsequent to roughly 9 days of culture, CD4+ T cells were isolated. Among the vaccine recipients, none had a prior SARS-CoV-2 infection, and nucleocapsid antibodies were negative. Each well held a few million PBMC cultured with around 9 ug/ml peptides and 9.5 to 10 IU/ml IL-2. Half the medium was swapped for IL-2 medium on days 3 and 7. About this clone itself: Its antigen remains unidentified.

Study-level results: There was marked clonal contraction among infection- and vaccine-induced clones late after vaccination.

The CDR3 covers 18 residues. V lost 5 bases and J lost 5; bases outside the gene matches: 17. The germline CDR1 and CDR2 sequences are KGHSH and LQKENI. The input for sequencing was CD4+ T cells from PBMCs cultured with HCoV-NL63 spike peptides, taken before COVID-19 vaccination. V usage is TRBV18 and J usage is TRBJ2-3; 9 nucleotides align to TRBD2. The clonotype originates from a human donor who received a COVID-19 vaccine. CDR3: CASSSVYRTSAAEDTQYF. CDR3 nucleotides: TGTGCCAGCTCATCAGTATATAGGACTAGCGCCGCAGAAGATACGCAGTATTTT.